The T cell receptor (beta chain) described here comes from a study of response to subunit inactivated influenza vaccine. Study results and limitations: Each seasonal influenza vaccination, the authors suggested, recruits few new T cells.

Trimming removed 2 bases from V and 5 bases from J; junction bases left unmatched: 2. Germline CDR1 and CDR2: MNHEY and SVGEGT. The CDR3 has 13 residues. TCRdb independently ran MiXCR on the RT-PCR reads; one entry per CDR3 protein. This sample carries approximately 680,000 distinct CDR3 sequences, approximately 14% of them seen once, and the ten largest clones take 11%. Comments on this clonotype: Antigen: not known.

The J gene is TRBJ2-5, the V gene TRBV6-2 or TRBV6-3; 7 nucleotides agree with TRBD2. The TCR sequence derives from a man in his fifties who received an inactivated influenza vaccine. The material sequenced was PBMCs from blood, taken less than 13 days after vaccination. CDR3 residues: CASSYREGETQYF. Here the CDR3 DNA reads TGTGCCAGCAGTTACAGGGAGGGTGAGACCCAGTACTTC.